This TCR beta chain is from a study of shared clonotypes between healthy human individuals. TCRdb's copy holds only in-frame clones and misses some; the assay was immunoSEQ multiplex PCR. The sample has 550,000 to 750,000 clones, about 95% seen once. The trim removed 5 bases at V and 2 bases at J, leaving 12 bases unmatched. Germline V gives CDR1 LNHDA, CDR2 SQIVND (reference sequence). The CDR3 contains 17 residues. Selected positively for CCR7 and CD45RO-negative, naive CD8 cells excluded terminally differentiated effector memory CD45RA+ cells. The sample comprised naive CD8+ T cells sorted from blood. The V call is TRBV19, the J call TRBJ2-5; 9 bases are shared with TRBD2. The clonotype comes from a woman aged 25 to 45 in good health. The DNA of the CDR3 is TGTGCCAGTAGTCCCCTCCTAGGGACTAGCAATCAAGAGACCCAGTACTTC. Residues: CASSPLLGTSNQETQYF. The full variable domain, in which reference TRBV19 and TRBJ2-5 provide the parts outside the CDR3, is DGGITQSPKYLFRKEGQNVTLSCEQNLNHDAMYWYRQDPGQGLRLIYYSQIVNDFQKGDIAEGYSVSREKKESFPLTVTSAQKNPTAFYLCASSPLLGTSNQETQYFGPGTRLLVL.